The rows below give T cell receptor beta chains drawn from one sample of a study of T cells in Graves' hyperthyroidism and ophthalmopathy. TCRdb fed the multiplex PCR reads into MiXCR, producing one record per CDR3 protein. The data contain just over 550,000 distinct CDR3 sequences, approximately 44% of them seen just once; the ten biggest clones take up just over 8%. Sequenced sample: peripheral blood or thyroid tissue (not recorded which). The receptors shown here come from a woman between 18 and 30 years old with Graves' hyperthyroidism. Both conserved end residues are part of each CDR3.

V gene,J gene,CDR3 protein
TRBV20-1,TRBJ1-2,CSARSRDEIYGYTF
TRBV29-1,TRBJ2-7,CSVATGGFYEQYF
TRBV5-1,TRBJ2-7,CASSFVLGQEQYF
TRBV7-7,TRBJ2-2,CASSPGQGWTGELFF
TRBV9,TRBJ1-4,CASSARLGEKLFF
TRBV11-3,TRBJ2-3,CASSLDDGATTDTQYF
TRBV6-5,TRBJ1-1,CASRLTGDTEAFF
TRBV20-1,TRBJ1-1,CSAKASQVSFF
TRBV10-2,TRBJ2-7,CASSQDPTGFYEQYF
TRBV7-2,TRBJ1-6,CASAVESYNSPLHF
TRBV7-8,TRBJ2-7,CASKRGAGSSYEQYF
TRBV7-9,TRBJ1-6,CASSYARGNSPLHF
TRBV9,TRBJ1-1,CASSQDLGDTEAFF
TRBV19,TRBJ1-5,CASRPTGSNQPQHF
TRBV7-9,TRBJ2-7,CASSSGVPITYEQYF
TRBV7-9,TRBJ1-6,CASSFPDSPLHF
TRBV6-5,TRBJ2-5,CASSAAPAETQYF
TRBV2,TRBJ2-7,CASSGGRDPRSYEQYF
TRBV29-1,TRBJ1-1,CSVRSDRGLAGAFF
TRBV12-3/TRBV12-4,TRBJ1-3,CASREPRGNTIYF
TRBV5-4,TRBJ2-5,CASSLARHIQETQYF
TRBV20-1,TRBJ1-5,CSTRDRGGNQPQHF
TRBV7-2,TRBJ2-7,CASSTPSAEAYEQYF
TRBV20-1,TRBJ2-7,CSAIRDIGYEQYF
TRBV7-3,TRBJ2-7,CASSQTGRGYEQYF
TRBV20-1,TRBJ2-5,CSARDRLYQETQYF
TRBV7-6,TRBJ2-2,CASSTGTELFF
TRBV25-1,TRBJ2-7,CASRIHGLAGAGYEQYF
TRBV20-1,TRBJ1-5,CSARYTGGRPGQPQHF
TRBV29-1,TRBJ2-1,CSSGSKNEQFF
TRBV2,TRBJ1-1,CASSQLQGVNTEAFF
TRBV20-1,TRBJ1-1,CSARAGQGLTEAFF
TRBV7-8,TRBJ2-7,CASSSRQTYEQYF
TRBV25-1,TRBJ2-6,CASTAENSGANVLTF
TRBV2,TRBJ1-4,CASSDPDAEEKLFF
TRBV25-1,TRBJ1-6,CASSATGQGLNSPLHF
TRBV7-9,TRBJ1-2,CASSQELRTGGYGYTF
TRBV7-8,TRBJ2-5,CASSLLLRGETQYF
TRBV2,TRBJ2-7,CAISETVEGPFGQYF
TRBV6-6,TRBJ2-7,CASSYETSEQYF
TRBV7-9,TRBJ2-5,CASSQDKGQGQETQYF
TRBV10-3,TRBJ1-1,CATGREGPGTEAFF
TRBV29-1,TRBJ1-2,CSVATVNYGYTF
TRBV7-8,TRBJ2-2,CASSSQREVGELFF
TRBV5-1,TRBJ1-5,CASSLQGSRGQPQHF
TRBV7-9,TRBJ1-5,CASSSNRGQPQHF
TRBV13,TRBJ1-2,CASSLGWGVDGYTF
TRBV7-3,TRBJ1-2,CASSRETGGANYKDGYTF
TRBV7-2,TRBJ2-7,CATQTSGTYEQYF
TRBV10-3,TRBJ1-3,CAIGGTGLSENTIYF
TRBV7-9,TRBJ1-4,CASSLPMNEKLFF
TRBV15,TRBJ2-7,CATSRAKGYSYEQYF
TRBV29-1,TRBJ2-2,CSVEVQVNTGELFF
TRBV7-9,TRBJ1-1,CASSPNQGRPEAFF
TRBV7-9,TRBJ2-5,CASSRGGWETQYF